The 24 T cell receptor beta chains in this list originate from one sample, sequenced in a study of breast tumors, draining lymph nodes, adjacent tissues. The lymph nodes were axillary draining lymph nodes from breast cancer patients. From the multiplex PCR reads, TCRdb called clonotypes with MiXCR, one entry per CDR3 protein. Among about 270,000 distinct CDR3 sequences listed, 30% were seen once. Input material: axillary lymph node tissue. Source of these receptors: a female donor with breast cancer. Some clones in this sample may be carry-over from other donors' samples.

The J gene is TRBJ1-1, the V gene TRBV30; unclear D gene. CDR3 size: 11 residues. The V gene's germline CDR1 is GTSNPN and CDR2 SVGIG (reference sequence). Deletions cut 0 bases from V and 5 bases from J, with 4 bases between. The CDR3 nucleotides read TGTGCCTGGAGTGTACATACTGAAGCTTTCTTT. Protein: CAWSVHTEAFF.

There are a few counts of this clonotype. This chain connects TRBV28 to TRBJ1-3, with D hard to call. Germline CDR1 reads MDHEN; CDR2 reads SYDVKM. There are 16 residues in the CDR3. V dropped 6 bases and J dropped 0 bases, with 15 bases sitting between them. CDR3 region: CASSPPGPRSGNTIYF. DNA of the CDR3: TGTGCCAGCAGCCCGCCCGGGCCCCGCTCTGGAAACACCATATATTTT.

This chain links TRBV20-1 with TRBJ2-5; the match to TRBD1 covers 8 bases. CDR1 is DFQATT and CDR2 is SNEGSKA in the germline V gene (reference sequence). The ends lost 3 bases at V and 13 bases at J; junction bases unmatched: 10. CDR3 length: 12 residues. In DNA form, the CDR3 reads TGCAGTGCTAGCCCGGGACAGGCCGACTCGTACTTC. It specifies CSASPGQADSYF.

In regard to this clonotype: A much bigger clone sits one base away, suggesting this may be a read error. The rearrangement uses TRBV5-1 and TRBJ2-1; 7 nucleotides match TRBD2. Looked up from germline, CDR1 is SGHRS and CDR2 is YFSETQ. This CDR3 is built from 16 residues. The J segment lost 5 bases and the V segment lost 0 bases, leaving 8 bases of the junction unmatched. CDR3 sequence reads: CASSLGLARVHNEQFF. CDR3 in DNA: TGCGCCAGCAGCTTGGGACTAGCTCGGGTCCACAATGAGCAGTTCTTC. Full variable domain (remainder filled in from reference TRBV5-1 and TRBJ2-1): KAGVTQTPRYLIKTRGQQVTLSCSPISGHRSVSWYQQTPGQGLQFLFEYFSETQRNKGNFPGRFSGRQFSNSRSEMNVSTLELGDSALYLCASSLGLARVHNEQFFGPGTRLTVL.

This clonotype showed up many times. The V and J genes are TRBV30 and TRBJ2-1; 7 nucleotides align to TRBD2. CDR3 length: 13 amino acids. In germline, CDR1 is GTSNPN, CDR2 SVGIG (reference sequence). J lost 8 bases, V lost 6 bases, and 10 bases had no gene match. The CDR3 here is CACRPTSLHEQFF. The CDR3 bases are TGTGCCTGCCGCCCGACTAGCTTGCATGAGCAGTTCTTC.

In this sample, this clonotype turned up many times. The chain links TRBV5-6 to TRBJ2-1; TRBD1 is a possible D gene (5 bases). CDR1 is SGHDT, CDR2 YYEEEE, per germline. The germline V and J ends were trimmed by 2 bases and 8 bases, with 14 bases remaining between them. The CDR3 covers 14 residues. This CDR3 reads CASSFTQGRDEQFF. The CDR3 nucleotides read TGTGCCAGCAGCTTTACCCAGGGTAGGGATGAGCAGTTCTTC.

The chain couples TRBV29-1 to TRBJ2-4, with 8 bases matching TRBD2. The CDR3 contains 12 residues. Trimming cost V 6 bases and J 3 bases; bases outside gene matches: 1. From germline, CDR1 is SQVTM and CDR2 ANQGSEA. DNA of the CDR3: TGCAGCGTCGGGGGGGGCAAAAACATTCAGTACTTC. Translated: CSVGGGKNIQYF.

Many counts were recorded for this clonotype. J is TRBJ2-1 and V is TRBV10-1, with D perhaps being TRBD1 or TRBD2 (5 bases each). V shed 0 bases and J shed 10 bases, with 10 bases lying between them. The CDR3 runs 13 residues. The germline gives CDR1 WNHNN, CDR2 SYGVQD (reference sequence). This CDR3 reads CASSESGVGEQFF. The DNA of the CDR3 is TGCGCCAGCAGTGAGTCGGGGGTTGGGGAGCAGTTCTTC.

This clonotype was detected only a few times. This chain links TRBV27 with TRBJ2-1, with D unresolved. Trimming removed 6 bases at V and 3 bases at J, with 15 bases between. CDR1 is MNHEY, CDR2 SMNVEV, per germline (reference sequence). This CDR3 comprises 15 residues. Here the CDR3 reads CASRQGAANYNEQFF. CDR3 nucleotides: TGTGCCAGCAGACAAGGTGCGGCTAACTACAATGAGCAGTTCTTC.

Worth noting for this clonotype: This could be a read error, since a much larger clone is one nucleotide away. This chain uses TRBV5-4 with TRBJ2-6; a possible D gene is TRBD2 (5 bases). CDR1 and CDR2 (germline): SGHNT, YYREEE (reference sequence). This CDR3 has 17 amino acids. Trimming left V 0 bases short and J 2 bases short, with 12 bases between. The CDR3 is CASSLGGSGAGANVLTF. The DNA of the CDR3 is TGTGCCAGCAGCTTGGGAGGGTCCGGGGCTGGGGCCAACGTCCTGACTTTC.

This clonotype has ten or more counts. V gene TRBV5-6 combines with J gene TRBJ1-5; D gene uncertain. Germline V lookup: CDR1 SGHDT, CDR2 YYEEEE. This CDR3 comprises 15 residues. Trimming removed 0 bases from V and 4 bases from J, with 11 bases in between. CDR3 coding DNA: TGTGCCAGCAGCTTGGGCGTGGGAGGAAATCAGCCCCAGCATTTT. It encodes CASSLGVGGNQPQHF.

The chain joins TRBV7-9 to TRBJ1-6; D not certain. Germline values: CDR1 SEHNR, CDR2 FQNEAQ (reference sequence). Between the trimmed V and J ends, which lost 1 base and 8 bases, there was a span of 3 bases. CDR3 length: 12 amino acids. The CDR3 DNA is TGTGCCAGCAGCTTAGGTTATTCACCCCTCCACTTT. Its protein is CASSLGYSPLHF.

This clonotype has a count of ten or more. This chain connects TRBV6-5 to TRBJ2-2, with 7 bases matching TRBD1. V shed 4 bases, J shed 6 bases, and the junction held 5 bases outside the gene matches. The CDR3 is made up of 14 amino acids. CDR1 and CDR2 (germline): MNHEY, SVGAGI. The CDR3 loop reads CASSSTGVAGELFF. The CDR3 nucleotides read TGTGCCAGCAGTTCAACAGGGGTGGCCGGGGAGCTGTTTTTT.

This clonotype was counted once. This may come from a read error, since a much larger clone is one base off. V and J are TRBV30 and TRBJ2-1, with 7 bases that match TRBD2. CDR3 length: 11 amino acids. The germline gives CDR1 GTSNPN, CDR2 SVGIG (reference sequence). Written as DNA, the CDR3 is TGTGCCTGGAGTACCCGGGAGGAGCAGTTATTC. Translating it yields CAWSTREEQLF.

This clonotype came up a few times. A much larger clone lies a single base off, so this may be a read error. The chain couples TRBV7-2 to TRBJ2-3, with D possibly matching TRBD1 (5 bases). Germline V CDR1 and CDR2: SGHTA, FQGNSA. The CDR3 extends over 17 amino acids. With 1 base removed from V and 10 bases from J, the gap between germline ends came to 24 bases. Here the CDR3 DNA reads TGTGCCAGCAGCTTAGTAGGGGTTGGCGGTGGGGCGGATCCGCAGTATTTT. The encoded protein is CASSLVGVGGGADPQYF.

This rearrangement joins TRBV7-9 to TRBJ2-5; D gene unclear. V lost 3 bases to trimming and J lost 3 bases, with 8 bases between them. The germline gives CDR1 SEHNR, CDR2 FQNEAQ (reference sequence). The CDR3 is 13 amino acids. CDR3 protein: CASSFGSKETQYF. As DNA, the CDR3 is TGTGCCAGCAGCTTCGGATCTAAAGAGACCCAGTACTTC.

This clonotype came up a few times. This sequence joins TRBV6-5 and TRBJ1-2, with D possibly matching TRBD1 (6 bases). V was trimmed by 4 bases and J by 8 bases, leaving 20 bases between them. Germline V gene sequence: CDR1 MNHEY, CDR2 SVGAGI. The CDR3 has 15 residues. Written as DNA, the CDR3 is TGTGCCAGCAGTTTATTATCGGGACAAGAGGAAGGCTACACCTTC. Amino acids: CASSLLSGQEEGYTF.

The CDR3 DNA reads as TGCAGCGTTGACGCAAAGAGACTTAAGGAGACCCAGTACTTC. Translated: CSVDAKRLKETQYF. This chain connects TRBV29-1 to TRBJ2-5; D is unresolved. This CDR3 region has 14 residues. Germline CDR1 SQVTM, CDR2 ANQGSEA. The V and J ends lost 3 bases and 5 bases respectively, with 16 bases between them.

This clonotype appeared a few times. The rearrangement links TRBV27 to TRBJ2-2; unclear D gene. CDR1 is MNHEY, CDR2 SMNVEV, per germline (reference sequence). V was clipped by 2 bases and J by 0 bases, with 10 bases between them. This CDR3 spans 16 amino acids. CDR3 bases: TGTGCCAGCAGTTTAAGGACCACCGCGAACACCGGGGAGCTGTTTTTT. It yields the protein CASSLRTTANTGELFF.

The chain employs TRBV7-6 and TRBJ1-5, with D uncertain. Germline loops: CDR1 SGHVS, CDR2 FNYEAQ. The CDR3 extends over 10 amino acids. V was trimmed by 5 bases and J by 14 bases, leaving 10 bases between them. The CDR3 sequence is CASSRDYEHF. For the CDR3, the DNA is TGTGCCAGCAGCCGAGACTATGAGCATTTT. Supplemented by reference TRBV7-6 and TRBJ1-5, the full variable domain reads GAGVSQSPRYKVTKRGQDVALRCDPISGHVSLYWYRQALGQGPEFLTYFNYEAQQDKSGLPNDRFSAERPEGSISTLTIQRTEQRDSAMYRCASSRDYEHFGDGTRLSIL.

The chain couples TRBV4-3 to TRBJ1-3, with TRBD1 matching 7 bases. With 1 base clipped from V and 5 bases from J, the junction kept 11 bases outside the gene matches. This CDR3 has 17 residues. In germline, CDR1 is LGHNA, CDR2 YSLEER. The CDR3: CASSQGTGGGGRNTIYF. The CDR3 nucleotides are TGCGCCAGCAGCCAAGGAACCGGAGGGGGCGGCCGAAACACCATATATTTT.

About this clonotype itself: A much larger clone lies one base from this, so it may be a read error. This sequence joins TRBV6-6 and TRBJ2-2; D gene unclear. Trimming removed 5 bases from V and 5 bases from J, with 15 bases in between. Germline V gene sequence: CDR1 MNHNY, CDR2 SVGAGI (reference sequence). This CDR3 is 15 amino acids long. This CDR3 reads CASSRISASTGELFF. CDR3 DNA: TGTGCCAGCAGTCGGATTAGTGCATCTACCGGGGAGCTGTTTTTT.

Regarding this clonotype: This may be a read error, as it is one base from a much larger clone. The chain has TRBV7-8 and TRBJ2-7; a possible D gene is TRBD2 (6 bases). Trimming stripped 5 bases from V and 9 bases from J, with 20 bases between. From germline, CDR1 is SGHVS and CDR2 FQNEAQ. There are 14 residues in the CDR3. In DNA form, the CDR3 reads TGTGCCAGCAGCCAAAGTGCGGGGCTTAGTGGGCAGTACTTC. Translation gives CASSQSAGLSGQYF.

The chain joins TRBV28 to TRBJ2-7, with D tentatively TRBD1 (6 bases). Germline lookup yields CDR1 MDHEN and CDR2 SYDVKM. The CDR3 extends over 15 amino acids. The V end lost 6 bases, the J end lost 2 bases, and 17 bases lay between the germline ends. CDR3 region: CASRQRQGFTYEQYF. DNA for the CDR3: TGTGCCAGCAGGCAGCGCCAGGGGTTCACCTACGAGCAGTACTTC.